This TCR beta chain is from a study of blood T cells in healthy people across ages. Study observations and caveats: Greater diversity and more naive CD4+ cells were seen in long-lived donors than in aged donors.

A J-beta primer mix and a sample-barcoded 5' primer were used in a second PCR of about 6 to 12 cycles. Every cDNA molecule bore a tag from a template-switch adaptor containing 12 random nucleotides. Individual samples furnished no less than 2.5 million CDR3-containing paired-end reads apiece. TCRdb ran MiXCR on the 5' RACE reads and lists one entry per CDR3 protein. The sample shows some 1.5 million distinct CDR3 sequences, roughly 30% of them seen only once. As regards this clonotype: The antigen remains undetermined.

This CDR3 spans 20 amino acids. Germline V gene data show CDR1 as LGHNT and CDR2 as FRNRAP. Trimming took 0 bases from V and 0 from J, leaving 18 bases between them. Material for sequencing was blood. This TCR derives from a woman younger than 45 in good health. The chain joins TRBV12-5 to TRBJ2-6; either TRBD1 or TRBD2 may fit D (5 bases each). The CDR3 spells CASGLVLRDGPYSGANVLTF. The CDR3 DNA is TGTGCTAGTGGTTTGGTACTTCGGGACGGACCTTACTCTGGGGCCAACGTCCTGACTTTC.